These 25 T cell receptor beta chains were sequenced from one sample in a study of T cells in Graves' hyperthyroidism and ophthalmopathy. Amplified TCR beta CDR3 regions came from RNA transcripts. When the TCR CDR3 underwent first-round RT-PCR, the HTBI primer set was used. TCRdb reprocessed the multiplex PCR reads via MiXCR and lists one record per CDR3 protein. The sample holds a few hundred thousand distinct CDR3 sequences, about 15% seen once. Sequencing was carried out using blood. Receptor source: a woman between 18 and 29 years old with Graves' hyperthyroidism.

At least ten counts were recorded for this clonotype. The chain recombines TRBV20-1 with TRBJ1-1; D possibly corresponds to TRBD1 (5 bases). V dropped 8 bases and J dropped 0 bases, with 19 bases sitting between them. This CDR3 is built from 15 residues. Germline CDR1 and CDR2: DFQATT and SNEGSKA (reference sequence). The CDR3 loop reads CSQYGGVGMNTEAFF. In nucleotides, the CDR3 is TGCAGTCAGTATGGGGGTGTCGGGATGAACACTGAAGCTTTCTTT.

This clonotype was seen repeatedly, ten times or more. The chain employs TRBV13 and TRBJ1-5, with 7 bases identical to TRBD1. Per germline, CDR1 PRHDT and CDR2 FYEKMQ (reference sequence). The V segment lost 0 bases and the J segment 6 bases; nucleotides outside the gene matches: 8. This CDR3 comprises 16 residues. CDR3 nucleotide sequence: TGTGCCAGCAGCTTAGGCCGTGGGGACAGAAGTCAGCCCCAGCATTTT. Translated, it gives CASSLGRGDRSQPQHF.

The rearrangement uses TRBV5-1 and TRBJ2-7; 9 bases are shared with TRBD1. The CDR3 extends over 15 amino acids. CDR1 is SGHRS and CDR2 is YFSETQ in the germline V gene. Losses at the gene ends were 4 bases for V and 2 bases for J; bases not matched to a gene: 7. The CDR3 nucleotides read TGCGCCAGCAGCGTAGGGACAGGGAGTACCTACGAGCAGTACTTC. This sequence encodes CASSVGTGSTYEQYF.

This clonotype has a count of ten or more. The chain has TRBV20-1 and TRBJ1-1; D is unclear. Trimming took 6 bases from V and 1 from J, leaving 12 bases between them. CDR1 and CDR2 (germline): DFQATT, SNEGSKA (reference sequence). The CDR3 totals 13 residues. The CDR3 loop is CSARSHPNTEAFF. The CDR3 DNA reads TGCAGTGCCCGCAGCCACCCGAACACTGAAGCTTTCTTT.

This clonotype came up many times. The gene calls are TRBV20-1 and TRBJ1-1, with 7 bases matching TRBD1. CDR1 and CDR2 (germline): DFQATT, SNEGSKA (reference sequence). V shed 4 bases and J 2 bases; nucleotides not matched to a gene: 10. The CDR3 is 15 residues long. The CDR3 here is CSATHGDSQNTEAFF. For the CDR3, the DNA is TGCAGTGCTACACATGGGGACAGCCAAAACACTGAAGCTTTCTTT.

This chain uses TRBV6-2 or TRBV6-3 with TRBJ1-1; D ambiguous. V was cut by 2 bases and J by 5 bases, with 6 bases left in between. Germline lookup yields CDR1 MNHEY and CDR2 SVGEGT. The CDR3 runs to 12 residues. The CDR3 coding sequence is TGTGCCAGCAGTTACGAGGAGACTGAAGCTTTCTTT. Its protein is CASSYEETEAFF.

The chain has TRBV7-9 and TRBJ2-7, with D tentatively TRBD1 (6 bases). The V end lost 4 bases, the J end lost 0 bases, and 10 bases lay between the germline ends. Looked up from germline, CDR1 is SEHNR and CDR2 is FQNEAQ (reference sequence). This CDR3 region has 14 residues. Written as DNA, the CDR3 is TGTGCCAGCAGCTCCTGGGACAACTCCTACGAGCAGTACTTC. Translated: CASSSWDNSYEQYF.

This clonotype has only a few counts. The chain carries TRBV24-1 and TRBJ1-2; tentatively, D is TRBD1 (6 bases). Germline loops: CDR1 KGHDR, CDR2 SFDVKD. Trimming stripped 4 bases from V and 4 bases from J, with 9 bases between. This CDR3 spans 13 amino acids. CDR3 DNA: TGTGCCACCAGTGAGGGACATTCCTATGGCTACACCTTC. It encodes CATSEGHSYGYTF.

This clonotype was seen many times. V gene TRBV20-1 combines with J gene TRBJ2-1; TRBD2 aligns across 11 bases. V lost 2 bases and J lost 4; bases outside the gene matches: 4. Germline V lookup: CDR1 DFQATT, CDR2 SNEGSKA (reference sequence). This CDR3 spans 15 amino acids. CDR3 bases: TGCAGTGCTAGACATAGCGGGGGGGGGTACAATGAGCAGTTCTTC. This codes for CSARHSGGGYNEQFF.

This clonotype has just a few counts. The chain combines TRBV18 with TRBJ2-1, with D possibly being TRBD1 or TRBD2 (5 bases each). The CDR3 totals 15 residues. Germline V gene sequence: CDR1 KGHSH, CDR2 LQKENI. V was trimmed by 3 bases and J by 3 bases, leaving 12 bases between them. The CDR3 spells CASSPRGSGYNEQFF. The DNA of the CDR3 is TGTGCCAGCTCACCGAGGGGATCGGGCTACAATGAGCAGTTCTTC.

The chain employs TRBV12-5 and TRBJ2-1; D is possibly TRBD2 (6 bases). The CDR3 covers 18 residues. V dropped 0 bases and J dropped 5 bases, with 20 bases sitting between them. From germline, CDR1 is LGHNT and CDR2 FRNRAP. CDR3 DNA: TGTGCTAGTGGTTTGGTACTATCGGGAGAAGGACTTCACAATGAGCAGTTCTTC. It encodes CASGLVLSGEGLHNEQFF.

This clonotype has at least ten counts. The rearrangement uses TRBV29-1 and TRBJ2-1, with TRBD2 matching 7 bases. This CDR3 is 14 amino acids long. CDR1 SQVTM and CDR2 ANQGSEA come from the germline V gene. V lost 7 bases and J lost 7; bases outside the gene matches: 13. CDR3 loop: CSATVLAATNEQFF. The CDR3 DNA is TGCAGCGCGACGGTGCTAGCGGCGACGAATGAGCAGTTCTTC.

For this clonotype: Just one base apart from a much larger clone, this may be a read error. This sequence joins TRBV20-1 and TRBJ2-1; 7 nucleotides agree with TRBD2. The trim removed 6 bases at V and 10 bases at J, leaving 9 bases unmatched. CDR3 size: 12 residues. Germline V gene lookup returns CDR1 DFQATT and CDR2 SNEGSKA (reference sequence). The CDR3 here is CSAWDYTYEQFF. CDR3 DNA sequence: TGCAGTGCCTGGGACTATACCTACGAGCAGTTCTTC.

This clonotype showed up many times. The chain joins TRBV5-1 to TRBJ1-1, with 9 bases that match TRBD1. The CDR3 length is 15 residues. From germline, CDR1 is SGHRS and CDR2 YFSETQ. Trimming took 4 bases from V and 10 from J; bases not matched to a gene: 14. CDR3 amino acids: CASSPRTGALLRAFF. DNA for the CDR3: TGCGCCAGCAGCCCTAGGACAGGGGCCCTCTTGAGAGCTTTCTTT.

J is TRBJ2-7 and V is TRBV3-1; 9 nucleotides align to TRBD1. Germline-derived CDR1 and CDR2 are LGHDT and YNNKEL (reference sequence). V lost 0 bases, J lost 4 bases, and 19 bases stayed unmatched. The CDR3 totals 20 residues. CDR3 DNA: TGTGCCAGCAGCCAAGATATGAGTACAGGGGGCTGGGAGTCCTGGTACGAGCAGTACTTC. Residues: CASSQDMSTGGWESWYEQYF.

This clonotype was observed a handful of times. The chain links TRBV4-3 to TRBJ1-4, with 9 bases fitting TRBD1. This CDR3 is built from 15 residues. The germline gives CDR1 LGHNA, CDR2 YSLEER. Unmatched junction bases numbered 8, after V lost 4 bases and J lost 8 bases. The CDR3 protein is CASSPNRGLGEKLFF. CDR3 bases: TGCGCCAGCAGCCCGAACAGGGGGCTTGGGGAAAAACTGTTTTTT.

This clonotype was counted between two and nine times. V gene TRBV27 combines with J gene TRBJ2-7; possible D gene TRBD1, 5 bases. V was trimmed by 4 bases and J by 4 bases, leaving 14 bases between them. CDR3 length equals 14 residues. Germline V gene sequence: CDR1 MNHEY, CDR2 SMNVEV (reference sequence). CDR3: CASSSLAGIYEQYF. The CDR3 DNA follows: TGTGCCAGCAGTTCCTTGGCAGGGATTTACGAGCAGTACTTC.

The table lists this clonotype with a few counts. The chain links TRBV6-1 to TRBJ2-1; the match to TRBD2 covers 8 bases. V lost 4 bases, J lost 4 bases, and 9 bases stayed unmatched. Germline V lookup: CDR1 MNHNS, CDR2 SASEGT. This CDR3 has 16 amino acids. The CDR3 loop reads CASSVQPGGVYNEQFF. DNA for the CDR3: TGTGCCAGCAGTGTACAGCCCGGGGGGGTGTACAATGAGCAGTTCTTC.

This clonotype was observed at least ten times. The chain recombines TRBV20-1 with TRBJ2-7, with 11 nucleotides matching TRBD2. The CDR3 runs to 17 residues. After removal of 2 bases from V and 2 bases from J, the junction contained 11 bases not matched to a gene. Germline lookup yields CDR1 DFQATT and CDR2 SNEGSKA (reference sequence). The CDR3 nucleotides are TGCAGTGCTAGATCGTCTAGCGGGGGGTTATTGACCTACGAGCAGTACTTC. The encoded protein is CSARSSSGGLLTYEQYF.

This rearrangement joins TRBV20-1 to TRBJ1-1; possibly TRBD1 for D (5 bases). The CDR3 is 14 residues long. The germline V gene has CDR1 DFQATT and CDR2 SNEGSKA (reference sequence). Trimming removed 5 bases from V and 3 bases from J, with 16 bases in between. The CDR3 DNA follows: TGCAGTGCTCCACCGGGGGGGGTGTACACTGAAGCTTTCTTT. Residues: CSAPPGGVYTEAFF.

This clonotype has a count of ten or more. This rearrangement joins TRBV11-2 to TRBJ2-5; 8 bases are shared with TRBD2. This CDR3 is built from 14 residues. V shed 4 bases, J shed 5 bases, and the junction held 6 bases outside the gene matches. CDR1 SGHAT and CDR2 FQNNGV come from the germline V gene. The CDR3 loop is CASSSGGARETQYF. The DNA for the CDR3 is TGTGCCAGCAGCTCCGGGGGGGCTCGCGAGACCCAGTACTTC.

This clonotype showed up many times. The chain employs TRBV7-9 and TRBJ2-1, with 7 bases fitting TRBD2. The CDR3 has 14 amino acids. From germline, CDR1 is SEHNR and CDR2 FQNEAQ (reference sequence). After removal of 9 bases from V and 0 bases from J, the junction contained 5 bases not matched to a gene. The CDR3 region has the DNA TGTGCCAGTACGGGGGGTAGCTCCTACAATGAGCAGTTCTTC. As protein: CASTGGSSYNEQFF.

This clonotype was recorded at least ten times. The chain links TRBV2 to TRBJ2-5, with no clear D. Trimming stripped 6 bases from V and 1 base from J, with 9 bases between. The CDR3 runs 13 residues. Germline CDR1 reads SNHLY; CDR2 reads FYNNEI. The CDR3 DNA sequence: TGTGCCAGCAGAACAAGATCCCAAGAGACCCAGTACTTC. It specifies CASRTRSQETQYF. Full variable domain (missing parts from reference TRBV2 and TRBJ2-5): EPEVTQTPSHQVTQMGQEVILRCVPISNHLYFYWYRQILGQKVEFLVSFYNNEISEKSEIFDDQFSVERPDGSNFTLKIRSTKLEDSAMYFCASRTRSQETQYFGPGTRLLVL.

This clonotype showed up many times. The chain is built from TRBV2 and TRBJ2-3, with 9 bases fitting TRBD1. From germline, CDR1 is SNHLY and CDR2 FYNNEI. The ends lost 5 bases at V and 1 base at J; junction bases unmatched: 7. The CDR3 has 16 amino acids. CDR3 DNA sequence: TGTGCCAGCAGTAACGAGTGGACAGGGGGCACAGATACGCAGTATTTT. This translates into CASSNEWTGGTDTQYF.

The V and J genes are TRBV7-9 and TRBJ2-1; 8 bases align to TRBD1. This CDR3 contains 14 residues. The trim removed 5 bases at V and 13 bases at J, leaving 13 bases unmatched. Germline V lookup: CDR1 SEHNR, CDR2 FQNEAQ (reference sequence). The CDR3 nucleotides are TGTGCCAGCAGCCCAGGGGGCGCCGGCGCCAGACAGTTCTTC. Translated: CASSPGGAGARQFF.